The source of this TCR beta chain is a study of T cell responses to AZD1222 COVID-19 vaccine (dated by TCRdb to 2020 to 2023). Notes on the research overall: AZD1222 recipients given second doses at about 4 weeks or at about 12 weeks were pooled, since spike-specific TCR depth and breadth were not found to differ between the two schedules. Trial participants were enrolled by age into 18-55, 56-69 and 70-plus year subgroups, with roughly 160, 29 and 62 TCR-sequenced participants respectively. A total of over 230 trial participants underwent TCR sequencing, of whom nearly 210 received two doses of AZD1222 and roughly 25 received two doses of the MenACWY control vaccine.

A remark on this clone: Its recognized antigen is unknown. Within one base of it there is no much larger clone, and no base qualities were kept.

V is cut by 5 bases and J by 5 bases, and the space between the germline ends is 12 bases. The CDR3 sequence holds 13 residues, the cysteine and phenylalanine included. This entry keeps only the CDR3 DNA: 39 bases, framed from base 1. CDR1 and CDR2 are read off the germline V gene as MNHEY and SVGAGI. The CDR3 regions of human TCRbeta chains were analyzed by immunosequencing. The source study handled its data this way. TCRs in the repertoires were matched against a reference library of SARS-CoV-2-specific TCRs that had been generated with the MIRA antigen-specificity platform. Breadth was defined as the fraction of unique TCRs that were SARS-CoV-2-associated, and depth was defined as the fraction of total T cells that were SARS-CoV-2-associated. Each spike-specific TCR was assigned to its reactive spike region and to a CD4 or CD8 class using the MIRA data. Log10-transformed breadth and depth values were compared by one-way ANOVA with Sidak's multiple comparisons tests. The immuneACCESS repertoire file appears here via TCRdb, limited to in-frame rearrangements. These files lack a portion of the clones; in checked studies, under half of the deficit traces to unresolved V genes, and the cause of the others is not known. For V, J and clone size, that table is used; D and trimming come from the DNA. The sample table shows 85,000 to 100,000 clones, and approximately 88% are seen once. The leading ten clones occupy 3.5% to 4% of the sample.

Overall results and qualifications from the work: Nearly half of unique spike-specific TCRs reportedly recognized epitopes outside regions mutated in the B.1.351 and B.1.1.7 variants. The 56-69-year group was small, and its depth increase did not reach significance, likely because of low power. Because no samples from the day 14 peak response were available, repertoires could be characterized only after the peak T cell response. The whole spike protein was spanned by vaccine-associated CD4 TCRs, and dominant responses were seen in regions 160-218 and 743-854. Most participants were white British and females outnumbered males, and the authors suggested that clonal diversity may have been underestimated. Spike-specific TCR breadth and depth rose significantly after two AZD1222 doses compared with day 0 and with MenACWY recipients. Conclusions about previously exposed vaccinees are limited, since just six AZD1222 recipients were seropositive for SARS-CoV-2 at baseline.

This specimen's time point label, per the study, means: baseline before first vaccination. Samples from vaccinated people were obtained from the UK trials COV001 and COV002, which included a single-blind randomized controlled phase 2/3 trial of AZD1222 (ChAdOx1 nCoV-19) in healthy adults. For TCRbeta chain sequencing, PBMC samples were collected from trial participants at day 0 and at day 28 after the second dose. The chain joins TRBV6-5 to TRBJ1-2; the D segment cannot be called with confidence. This receptor was obtained from an adult in good health. The sample consisted of peripheral blood, taken on day 0 of AZD1222 vaccination. The DNA reads as follows: TGTGCCAGCAGTCCGGACGGCCTGTATGGCTACACCTTC. It translates to CASSPDGLYGYTF.